These 19 T cell receptor beta chains were all obtained from the same sample, sequenced in a study of Graves' ophthalmopathy and Graves' hyperthyroidism. Amplification of the TCR beta CDR3 regions used RNA transcripts (as template). Investigators did first-round RT-PCR with HTBI primers, then second-round multiplex PCR. TCRdb used MiXCR to reprocess the multiplex PCR reads, holding one entry per CDR3 protein. The sample records about 210,000 distinct CDR3 sequences, roughly 29% being singletons. The specimen was peripheral blood. These receptors were collected from a man aged 45-65 years with Graves' ophthalmopathy.

This clonotype appeared many times. The CDR3: CASSLRLAGEVGYF. CDR3 in DNA: TGTGCCAGCAGCTTAAGACTAGCGGGAGAGGTTGGGTACTTC. V and J are TRBV7-2 and TRBJ2-5; TRBD2 aligns across 12 bases. Germline V gives CDR1 SGHTA, CDR2 FQGNSA. V dropped 2 bases and J dropped 13; count of bases not matched to a gene: 8. The CDR3 has 14 residues.

V is TRBV28 and J is TRBJ2-7, with D possibly called TRBD1 or TRBD2 (8 bases each). This CDR3 spans 16 amino acids. Germline V gives CDR1 MDHEN, CDR2 SYDVKM. V dropped 6 bases and J dropped 2 bases, with 20 bases sitting between them. In DNA, the CDR3 is TGTGCCAGCAGCACAGGGGGTAGCGGGACTCCCTACGAGCAGTACTTC. Its protein is CASSTGGSGTPYEQYF. The whole variable domain, filled in from reference TRBV28 and TRBJ2-7, reads DVKVTQSSRYLVKRTGEKVFLECVQDMDHENMFWYRQDPGLGLRLIYFSYDVKMKEKGDIPEGYSVSREKKERFSLILESASTNQTSMYLCASSTGGSGTPYEQYFGPGTRLTVT.

The CDR3: CASSSQGYGYTF. The CDR3, as DNA: TGTGCCAGCAGTTCACAGGGGTATGGCTACACCTTC. The chain recombines TRBV12-3 or TRBV12-4 with TRBJ1-2; 7 bases are shared with TRBD1. The CDR3 has 12 amino acids. V lost 4 bases and J lost 5; bases outside the gene matches: 1.

This clonotype was recorded many times. This rearrangement joins TRBV9 to TRBJ2-5; D is uncertain. Trimming cost V 4 bases and J 1 base, with 14 bases left between them. The CDR3 covers 15 residues. Germline CDR1 SGDLS, CDR2 YYNGEE. The CDR3 sequence: CASSSHHFGQETQYF. The CDR3 nucleotides read TGTGCCAGCAGCTCCCACCACTTCGGCCAAGAGACCCAGTACTTC.

The table lists this clonotype with many counts. The rearrangement links TRBV29-1 to TRBJ2-5; D is unresolved. V lost 3 bases to trimming and J lost 0 bases, with 5 bases between them. The germline V gene has CDR1 SQVTM and CDR2 ANQGSEA. The CDR3 is made up of 12 amino acids. The CDR3 DNA sequence: TGCAGCGTTGACTGGGACCAAGAGACCCAGTACTTC. Its translation: CSVDWDQETQYF.

Many counts were recorded for this clonotype. The CDR3 DNA reads TGTGCCAGCTCACCACGACAGGGTCCGAAGCCTGAGCAGTACTTC. As protein: CASSPRQGPKPEQYF. V and J are TRBV18 and TRBJ2-7; 7 positions match TRBD1. The trim removed 1 base at V and 7 bases at J, leaving 10 bases unmatched. The CDR3 sequence is 15 residues long. Germline-derived CDR1 and CDR2 are KGHSH and LQKENI. The full variable domain, its missing parts supplied by reference TRBV18 and TRBJ2-7, is NAGVMQNPRHLVRRRGQEARLRCSPMKGHSHVYWYRQLPEEGLKFMVYLQKENIIDESGMPKERFSAEFPKEGPSILRIQQVVRGDSAAYFCASSPRQGPKPEQYFGPGTRLTVT.

This clonotype was picked up many times. This rearrangement joins TRBV28 to TRBJ2-5, with D perhaps matching TRBD1 (6 bases). Germline CDR1 reads MDHEN; CDR2 reads SYDVKM. Deletions cut 2 bases from V and 5 bases from J, with 12 bases between. CDR3 size: 14 residues. The CDR3 spells CASSLPGAGETQYF. The CDR3 DNA sequence: TGTGCCAGCAGTTTACCAGGGGCTGGGGAGACCCAGTACTTC.

This clonotype was seen at least ten times. The J gene is TRBJ2-2, the V gene TRBV7-8; D gene ambiguous. CDR1 SGHVS and CDR2 FQNEAQ come from the germline V gene. Trimming pared 5 bases from V and 7 bases from J, leaving 8 bases between. The CDR3 contains 12 residues. The DNA for the CDR3 is TGTGCCAGCAGCCCCCTGGGCGGGGAGCTGTTTTTT. This encodes CASSPLGGELFF.

This chain uses TRBV20-1 with TRBJ2-2; the D gene is possibly TRBD2 (5 bases). Germline CDR1 DFQATT, CDR2 SNEGSKA (reference sequence). V was cut by 5 bases and J by 5 bases, with 18 bases left in between. This CDR3 region has 15 residues. The chain's CDR3 is CSAAPAASWTGELFF. The CDR3 DNA reads as TGCAGTGCTGCCCCAGCGGCTAGCTGGACCGGGGAGCTGTTTTTT.

This clonotype was seen many times. The J gene is TRBJ1-5, the V gene TRBV28; no reliable D call. Per germline, CDR1 MDHEN and CDR2 SYDVKM. The CDR3 spans 12 residues. Between the trimmed V and J ends, which lost 7 bases and 4 bases, there was a span of 8 bases. The CDR3 DNA is TGTGCCAGCACCCACGCGAATCAGCCCCAGCATTTT. Encoded protein: CASTHANQPQHF.

The sample holds many counts of this clonotype. The rearrangement uses TRBV29-1 and TRBJ2-2; perhaps TRBD2 as D (5 bases). The CDR3 is 13 residues long. V lost 6 bases to trimming and J lost 2 bases, with 10 bases between them. The V gene's germline CDR1 is SQVTM and CDR2 ANQGSEA. In nucleotides, the CDR3 is TGCAGCGTCGGACGGGAAAACACCGGGGAGCTGTTTTTT. It translates to CSVGRENTGELFF.

This chain uses TRBV20-1 with TRBJ2-7, with D perhaps matching TRBD1 (6 bases). The CDR3 extends over 16 amino acids. Germline-derived CDR1 and CDR2 are DFQATT and SNEGSKA (reference sequence). Trimming pared 0 bases from V and 2 bases from J, leaving 17 bases between. The CDR3 DNA is TGCAGTGCTAGAGATCTTGGAAGGACAGATACCTACGAGCAGTACTTC. Translated: CSARDLGRTDTYEQYF.

With respect to this clonotype: At one end, the junction sequence differs from germline, possibly due to a read error. This sequence joins TRBV6-9 and TRBJ1-1, with D uncertain. From germline, CDR1 is MNHGY and CDR2 SVAAGI. This CDR3 has 13 residues. The CDR3 bases are TGTGCCAGCAGCTATTCAAAGAACACTGAAGCTTTCTTT. It yields the protein CASSYSKNTEAFF.

The chain combines TRBV6-2 or TRBV6-3 with TRBJ2-7; perhaps TRBD2 as D (7 bases). Trimming pared 7 bases from V and 0 bases from J, leaving 16 bases between. The CDR3 is made up of 15 amino acids. CDR1 is MNHEY and CDR2 is SVGEGT in the germline V gene. The CDR3 DNA is TGTGCCAGCATCAACCGGGGGGCGGTCTCCTACGAGCAGTACTTC. Its translation is CASINRGAVSYEQYF.

V gene TRBV6-2 or TRBV6-3 combines with J gene TRBJ2-7; D unresolved. Trimming shortened V by 5 bases and J by 3 bases, and 11 bases separated the two germline ends. This CDR3 is built from 13 residues. Germline CDR1 is MNHEY and CDR2 is SVGEGT. CDR3 in amino acids: CASSRTAYYEQYF. In DNA, the CDR3 is TGTGCCAGCAGTCGGACGGCTTACTACGAGCAGTACTTC.

At least ten counts were recorded for this clonotype. The V call is TRBV4-2, the J call TRBJ2-5; unclear D gene. The J call may be incorrect, as the DNA end agrees better with TRBJ2-1. The CDR3 extends over 11 amino acids. Germline CDR1 reads LGHNA; CDR2 reads YNFKEQ. The CDR3 sequence: CASSHGVEQFF. The CDR3 bases are TGTGCCAGCAGCCATGGGGTTGAGCAGTTCTTC.

This clonotype has a count of ten or more. The chain links TRBV30 to TRBJ2-2; the D gene is possibly TRBD1 (6 bases). V was shortened by 2 bases and J by 4 bases, with 11 bases between the two germline ends. This CDR3 has 14 amino acids. Germline CDR1 is GTSNPN and CDR2 is SVGIG (reference sequence). The CDR3 loop reads CAWSPTGFTGELFF. The CDR3 nucleotides read TGTGCCTGGAGTCCCACAGGGTTCACCGGGGAGCTGTTTTTT.

This clonotype was detected many times. This chain links TRBV7-9 with TRBJ2-5; D uncertain. This CDR3 contains 13 residues. Between the trimmed V and J ends, which lost 3 bases and 2 bases, there was a span of 7 bases. Germline V gene data show CDR1 as SEHNR and CDR2 as FQNEAQ (reference sequence). This CDR3 is CASSFGLQETQYF. The CDR3 DNA sequence: TGTGCCAGCAGCTTTGGCCTACAAGAGACCCAGTACTTC.

This clonotype appeared many times. The chain is built from TRBV19 and TRBJ2-2; D is unclear. V dropped 7 bases and J dropped 0 bases, with 12 bases sitting between them. Germline CDR1 and CDR2: LNHDA and SQIVND (reference sequence). There are 15 residues in the CDR3. CDR3 DNA sequence: TGTGCCAGTACCATGGGCCTAGCGAACACCGGGGAGCTGTTTTTT. Its translation is CASTMGLANTGELFF.